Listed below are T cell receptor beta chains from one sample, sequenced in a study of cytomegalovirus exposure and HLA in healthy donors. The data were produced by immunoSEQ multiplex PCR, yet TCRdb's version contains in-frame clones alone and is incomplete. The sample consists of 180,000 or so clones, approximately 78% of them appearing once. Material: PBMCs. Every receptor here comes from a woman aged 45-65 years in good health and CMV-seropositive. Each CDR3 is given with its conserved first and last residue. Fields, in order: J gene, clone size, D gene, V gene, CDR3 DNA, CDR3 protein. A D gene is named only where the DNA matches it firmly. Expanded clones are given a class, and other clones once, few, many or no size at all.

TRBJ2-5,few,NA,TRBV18,TGTGCCAGCTCACCAATCCGGGGAGGGACCCAGTACTTC,CASSPIRGGTQYF
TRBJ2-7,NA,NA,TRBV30,TGTGCCTGGAGGGCTCTAGAACCCGAGCAGTACTTC,CAWRALEPEQYF
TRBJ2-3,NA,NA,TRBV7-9,TGTTCCAGCAGTCGTAGCGAGGCTTATTTCACAGATACGCAGTATTTT,CSSSRSEAYFTDTQYF
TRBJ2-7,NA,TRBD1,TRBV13,TGTGCCAGCAGCCCCGGGACAGGGGTTGTGGGGGGATACGAGCAGTACTTC,CASSPGTGVVGGYEQYF
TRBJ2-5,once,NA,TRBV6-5,TGTGCCAGCAGTCCCCCGGCCAGGGAGACCCAGTACTTC,CASSPPARETQYF
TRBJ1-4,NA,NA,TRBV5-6,TGTGCCAGCAGCCCGGGGGGGCTCCTTTGGAATGAAAAACTGTTTTTT,CASSPGGLLWNEKLFF
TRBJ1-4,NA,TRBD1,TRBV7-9,TGTGCCAGCAGCTTGACAGGGGCTAGTAATGAAAAACTGTTTTTT,CASSLTGASNEKLFF
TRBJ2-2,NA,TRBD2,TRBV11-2,TGTGCCAGCAGCTTAGCAGGGACTACTAACACCGGGGAGCTGTTTTTT,CASSLAGTTNTGELFF
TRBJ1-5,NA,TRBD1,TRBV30,TGTGCCTGGAGGGGGACAGGGAACAATCAGCCCCAGCATTTT,CAWRGTGNNQPQHF
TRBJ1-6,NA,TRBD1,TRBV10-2,TGCGCCAGCTCTACAGGGGCGGCCTGGACACCCCTCCACTTT,CASSTGAAWTPLHF
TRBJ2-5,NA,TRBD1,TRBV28,TGTGCCAGCAGTCGGACAGGCCAAGAGACCCAGTACTTC,CASSRTGQETQYF
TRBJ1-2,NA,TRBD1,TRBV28,TGTGCCAGCAGTCCGTTCCACAGGGGGCAGGGGGGTGGCTACACCTTC,CASSPFHRGQGGGYTF
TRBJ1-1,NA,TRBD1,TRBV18,TGTGCCAGCTCACCTTCGGACAGGGGGAAAGCTTTCTTT,CASSPSDRGKAFF
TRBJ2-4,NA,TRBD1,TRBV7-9,TGTGCCAGCAACCCCGGACAGGCCTTAGCCAAAAACAGTCAGTACTTC,CASNPGQALAKNSQYF
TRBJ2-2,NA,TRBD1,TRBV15,TGCGCCACCAGCGGCGACAGGGTAGGCGGGGAGCTGTTTTTT,CATSGDRVGGELFF
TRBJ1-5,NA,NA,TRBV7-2,TGTGCCAGCAGCGGGCCGGTTAGCAATCAGCCCCAGCATTTT,CASSGPVSNQPQHF
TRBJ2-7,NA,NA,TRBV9,TGTGCCAGCAGCCCAACCCACCCCGAGAGGCCCTACGAGCAGTACTTC,CASSPTHPERPYEQYF
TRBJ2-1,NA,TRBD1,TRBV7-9,TGTGCCAGCAGCCCCCGGACAGGGGGCTTCAATGAGCAGTTCTTC,CASSPRTGGFNEQFF
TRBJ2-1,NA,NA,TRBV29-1,TGCAGCGCATCCCCTTGGGGAGGCTCCTACAATGAGCAGTTCTTC,CSASPWGGSYNEQFF
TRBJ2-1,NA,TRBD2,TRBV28,TGTGCCAGCAGTGGACTAGCGGGAGGGTTGACCTCCTACAATGAGCAGTTCTTC,CASSGLAGGLTSYNEQFF
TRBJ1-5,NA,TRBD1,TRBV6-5,TGTGCCAGCAGAGGCAGGGGGCCGGGCAATCAGCCCCAGCATTTT,CASRGRGPGNQPQHF
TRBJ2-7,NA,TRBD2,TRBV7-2,TGTGCCAGCAGCGTGTCGGCGGGGGACTACGAGCAGTACTTC,CASSVSAGDYEQYF
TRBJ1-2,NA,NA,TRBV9,TGTGCCAGCAGCGGACAGAGCAACTATGGCTACACCTTC,CASSGQSNYGYTF
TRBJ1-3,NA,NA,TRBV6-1,TGTGCCAGCAGTGAATTCAGAATTCCTGGAAACACCATATATTTT,CASSEFRIPGNTIYF
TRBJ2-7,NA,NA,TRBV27,TGTGCCAGCAGTACGCCCGGGACACAATACGAGCAGTACTTC,CASSTPGTQYEQYF
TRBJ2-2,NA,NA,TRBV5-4,TGTGCCAGCAGCGCGGGGACGAACACCGGGGAGCTGTTTTTT,CASSAGTNTGELFF
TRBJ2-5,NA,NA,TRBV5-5,TGTGCCAGCAGCACGGGCGAGGGAGGACAAGAGACCCAGTACTTC,CASSTGEGGQETQYF